The entry below describes one T cell receptor beta chain. Its matching antigen is unknown. Other DNA sequences of this sample code for an identical CDR3. The data belong to a study of T cell responses to AZD1222 COVID-19 vaccine. General study results and limits: Just six or seven AZD1222 recipients tested seropositive at baseline. Nearly half of spike-specific TCRs reportedly target unmutated variant regions.

Second doses that came at about 4 or about 12 weeks were put together. Germline CDR1 reads SEHNR; CDR2 reads FQNEAQ (reference sequence). The V gene lost 1 base and the J gene lost 6 bases, with 10 bases spanning the gap. The CDR3 runs 13 residues. Assay: immunoSEQ multiplex PCR; the TCRdb copy retains only in-frame clones and omits some. The profile shows 65,000 to 90,000 clones, roughly nine tenths of them singletons. This receptor was identified in an adult who received the AZD1222 COVID-19 vaccine. The specimen was peripheral blood, collected 28 days after the second AZD1222 dose. The chain uses TRBV7-9 and TRBJ2-7, with D possibly being TRBD1 or TRBD2 (5 bases each). The CDR3 DNA is TGTGCCAGCAGCTTAGGAGGGGTGAGCGAGCAGTACTTC. This encodes CASSLGGVSEQYF.